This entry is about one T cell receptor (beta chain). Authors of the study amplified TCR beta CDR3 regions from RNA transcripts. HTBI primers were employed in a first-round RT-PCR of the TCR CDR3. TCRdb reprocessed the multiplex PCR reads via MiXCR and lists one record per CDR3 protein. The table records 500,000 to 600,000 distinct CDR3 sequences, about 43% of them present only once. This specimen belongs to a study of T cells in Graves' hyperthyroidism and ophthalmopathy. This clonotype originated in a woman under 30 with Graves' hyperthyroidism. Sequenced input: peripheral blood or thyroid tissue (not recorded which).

CDR3 sequence (DNA): TGCAGTGCCCACGGTACCGAAGATACGCAGTATTTT. It is translated as CSAHGTEDTQYF. The chain employs TRBV20-1 and TRBJ2-3; D not certain. In germline, CDR1 is DFQATT, CDR2 SNEGSKA (reference sequence). V lost 6 bases, J lost 5 bases, and 12 bases lay in between. This CDR3 is 12 amino acids long.